Each of the 21 T cell receptor beta chains below was sequenced from the same sample in a study of tumor and adjacent non-tumor tissue in lung cancer. No cell sorting was done before RNA was extracted from the tissue. Three rounds of nested PCR, following a modified ARM-PCR protocol, produced the TCRbeta library. Each CDR3 protein is one row after TCRdb ran MiXCR on the multiplex PCR reads. This repertoire shows around 71,000 distinct CDR3 sequences, approximately 72% found once; its top ten account for roughly 10%. Specimen: lung tumor tissue. Receptors originate from a woman in her thirties or forties with non-small cell lung cancer.

About this clonotype itself: This CDR3 is missing its conserved last phenylalanine or tryptophan, likely due to a read error. This chain connects TRBV12-3 or TRBV12-4 to TRBJ2-7; no reliable D call. The CDR3 extends over 14 amino acids. As DNA, the CDR3 is TGTGCCAGTAGTTCGCAGACAAGGACCTACGAGCAGTACATC. Protein product: CASSSQTRTYEQYI.

Only a few counts were recorded for this clonotype. A clone one base away is much larger, so this may be a read error. This chain links TRBV4-2 with TRBJ2-7; D remains ambiguous. The CDR3 length is 12 residues. Germline V CDR1 and CDR2: LGHNA, YNFKEQ. The CDR3 loop reads CTSSQVNYEQYF. DNA for the CDR3: TGTACCAGCAGCCAAGTGAATTACGAGCAGTACTTC.

For this clonotype: Since a much larger clone is just one base distant, this may be a read error. The rearrangement joins TRBV10-1 to TRBJ2-3; D possibly matches TRBD1 or TRBD2 (6 bases each). The CDR3 extends over 15 amino acids. Germline lookup yields CDR1 WNHNN and CDR2 SYGVQD (reference sequence). The CDR3 sequence is CVSSDTGAGGDTQYF. The CDR3 DNA follows: TGCGTCAGCAGTGATACGGGGGCCGGCGGAGATACGCAGTATTTT.

About this clonotype: A much larger clone lies a single base off, so this may be a read error. The V call is TRBV5-1, the J call TRBJ2-2, with D possibly being TRBD1 or TRBD2 (6 bases each). This CDR3 has 18 amino acids. V was cut by 9 bases and J by 0 bases, with 24 bases left in between. Germline CDR1 reads SGHRS; CDR2 reads YFSETQ. The CDR3 bases are TGCGCCACCAACGGCGGGCTAACGGGGGCCACGAACACCGGGGAGCTGTTTTTT. Its translation is CATNGGLTGATNTGELFF.

This chain links TRBV11-2 with TRBJ2-5; no clear D gene. The CDR3 is 16 residues long. V was clipped by 1 base and J by 1 base, with 13 bases between them. Germline lookup yields CDR1 SGHAT and CDR2 FQNNGV. The CDR3 reads CASSLVEWKAQETQYF. CDR3 coding DNA: TGTGCCAGCAGCTTAGTTGAGTGGAAGGCCCAAGAGACCCAGTACTTC.

Remarks on this clonotype: The final CDR3 position lacks the conserved phenylalanine or tryptophan, pointing to a likely read error. It is unclear where the CDR3 begins or ends on the DNA, so no DNA is shown, and the CDR3 is as TCRdb lists it. V is TRBV11-2 and J is TRBJ2-5; the table's D call of TRBD2 was not tested on the DNA. Per the germline V gene, CDR1 is SGHAT and CDR2 is FQNNGV. Termini included, the CDR3 measures 15 amino acids. This CDR3 reads CASTKFGLAQETRYS.

The J gene is TRBJ2-7, the V gene TRBV14; 9 bases fit TRBD1. V lost 4 bases to trimming and J lost 5 bases; unmatched junction nucleotides: 15. CDR1 is SGHDN, CDR2 FVKESK, per germline. This CDR3 spans 17 amino acids. In DNA form, the CDR3 reads TGTGCCAGCAGCCTATCAACCGGGACAGGGTATAACCACGAGCAGTACTTC. Translated, it gives CASSLSTGTGYNHEQYF.

Notes on this clonotype: At one end, the junction sequence differs from germline, possibly due to a read error. The chain carries TRBV11-3 and TRBJ2-1; TRBD1 matches 8 bases. Germline assignment: CDR1 SGHNT and CDR2 YENEEA. CDR3 length: 15 amino acids. The CDR3 coding sequence is TGTGCCAGCATCCCGGGACAGGAGTCCTACAATGAGCAGTCCTTC. Its translation is CASIPGQESYNEQSF.

Comments on this clonotype: Possible read error: a much larger clone is one base away. The conserved final phenylalanine or tryptophan is absent from the CDR3, which likely points to a read error. This rearrangement joins TRBV20-1 to TRBJ2-2, with 12 bases that match TRBD2. The CDR3 extends over 15 amino acids. After removal of 3 bases from V and 4 bases from J, the junction contained 3 bases not matched to a gene. Germline CDR1 and CDR2: DFQATT and SNEGSKA (reference sequence). CDR3 coding DNA: TGCAGTGCTAGGACTAGCGGGGGCGGCACCGGGGAGCTGTTTTCT. This translates into CSARTSGGGTGELFS.

This clonotype was counted a single time. The chain couples TRBV6-1 to TRBJ1-5, with D unclear. The CDR3 length is 15 residues. V dropped 2 bases and J dropped 3 bases, with 11 bases sitting between them. Germline CDR1 MNHNS, CDR2 SASEGT. CDR3 DNA: TGTGCCAGCAGTGAAATACCTGGTGACAATCAGCCCCAGCATTTT. This sequence encodes CASSEIPGDNQPQHF.

Turning to this clonotype: At one of its ends the junction is not consistent with the germline gene, which may arise from a read error. This chain connects TRBV11-1 to TRBJ2-1, with D tentatively TRBD2 (5 bases). The CDR3 covers 15 residues. Germline V gives CDR1 SGHAT, CDR2 FQDESV (reference sequence). CDR3 nucleotide sequence: TGTGCCAGCAGCCCTAAGACCCGACTGAGCAATGAGGACTTATTC. Its protein product is CASSPKTRLSNEDLF.

Note on this clonotype: Mismatch with germline at one junction end may stem from a read error. The chain joins TRBV11-2 to TRBJ2-1, with D maybe TRBD2 (6 bases). Germline V CDR1 and CDR2: SGHAT, FQNNGV. This CDR3 has 14 amino acids. For the CDR3, the DNA is TGCGCCAGCAGCTTAGGGACTTGCTACAATGAGCAGTCCTTC. This sequence encodes CASSLGTCYNEQSF.

In regard to this clonotype: A much larger clonotype is one base distant, so this may be a read error. CDR3 nucleotides: TGCGCCAGCAGCTCGGGGGGCCCCAACAATGAGCAGTTGTTC. It yields the protein CASSSGGPNNEQLF. The chain couples TRBV5-1 to TRBJ2-1, with a tentative D call TRBD2 (7 bases). The CDR3 sequence is 14 residues long. Germline loops: CDR1 SGHRS, CDR2 YFSETQ. Complete variable domain (other parts from reference TRBV5-1 and TRBJ2-1): KAGVTQTPRYLIKTRGQQVTLSCSPISGHRSVSWYQQTPGQGLQFLFEYFSETQRNKGNFPGRFSGRQFSNSRSEMNVSTLELGDSALYLCASSSGGPNNEQLFGPGTRLTVL.

In the case of this clonotype: A much larger clone sits a single nucleotide away, making a read error possible. The gene calls are TRBV5-1 and TRBJ2-2, with D maybe TRBD2 (6 bases). CDR1 and CDR2 from the germline V gene are SGHRS and YFSETQ. CDR3 length: 15 amino acids. The CDR3 loop is CAISPREGTRRELFF. The CDR3 DNA follows: TGCGCCATCAGCCCCAGGGAAGGGACTCGCAGGGAGCTGTTTTTT.

This clonotype was found many times. The chain carries TRBV10-1 and TRBJ1-1; no firm D call. V was shortened by 3 bases and J by 4 bases, with 9 bases between the two germline ends. Germline CDR1 reads WNHNN; CDR2 reads SYGVQD (reference sequence). This CDR3 has 13 residues. The CDR3 region has the DNA TGCGCCAGCAGTGAATTTTTCGGCACTGAAGCTTTCTTT. Translated, it gives CASSEFFGTEAFF.

A remark on this clonotype: The germline gene is not matched at one end of the junction; a read error may be the cause. The rearrangement links TRBV6-6 to TRBJ1-3; possibly TRBD1 for D (5 bases). CDR3 length: 16 residues. Germline loops: CDR1 MNHNY, CDR2 SVGAGI (reference sequence). The CDR3 sequence is CTSSYSGDPSGSTIYF. The CDR3 nucleotides are TGTACCAGCAGTTACTCCGGGGACCCCTCTGGAAGCACCATATATTTT.

This clonotype was counted once. The junction does not match germline at one end; this may be a read error. The chain couples TRBV7-9 to TRBJ2-7; D may correspond to TRBD1 or TRBD2 (5 bases each). The germline CDR1 and CDR2 sequences are SEHNR and FQNEAQ (reference sequence). The CDR3 is 14 amino acids. The CDR3 nucleotides are TGTGTCAGCAGCTCGGCGAGGGGAAACAACAAGCAGTACTTC. Amino acid sequence: CVSSSARGNNKQYF. The variable domain in full, with the rest retrieved from reference TRBV7-9 and TRBJ2-7, is DTGVSQNPRHKITKRGQNVTFRCDPISEHNRLYWYRQTLGQGPEFLTYFQNEAQLEKSRLLSDRFSAERPKGSFSTLEIQRTEQGDSAMYLCVSSSARGNNKQYFGPGTRLTVT.

In regard to this clonotype: The junction shows a germline mismatch at one end, possibly a read error. The gene calls are TRBV7-9 and TRBJ2-7; maybe TRBD1 (5 bases). The CDR3 length is 14 residues. Germline V CDR1 and CDR2: SEHNR, FQNEAQ (reference sequence). CDR3 bases: TGTACCAGCAGCTCGACAAGGGGTACCTATGAGCAGCACTTC. Translated: CTSSSTRGTYEQHF.

Concerning this clonotype: Since the CDR3 does not end with the conserved phenylalanine or tryptophan, this likely comes from a read error. No DNA is shown, since the ends of the CDR3 on it are uncertain; the CDR3 is the one TCRdb lists. The V call is TRBV5-1, the J call TRBJ2-2. 15 amino acids form the CDR3, both terminal residues included. The germline V gene encodes CDR1 SGHRS and CDR2 YFSETQ. CDR3 region: CASSSGQRSTGERFL.

The chain combines TRBV5-6 with TRBJ1-1; no clear D gene. From germline, CDR1 is SGHDT and CDR2 YYEEEE. The V end lost 4 bases, the J end lost 1 base, and 17 bases lay between the germline ends. The CDR3 is 16 amino acids. In DNA, the CDR3 is TGTGCCAGCAGCATTAATCTGGATAGACCGAACACTGAAGCTTTCTTT. The encoded protein is CASSINLDRPNTEAFF.

This clonotype was picked up many times. This chain uses TRBV20-1 with TRBJ1-2, with 7 bases aligning to TRBD1. Germline V CDR1 and CDR2: DFQATT, SNEGSKA (reference sequence). The CDR3 sequence is 12 residues long. With 7 bases clipped from V and 4 bases from J, the junction kept 6 bases outside the gene matches. The CDR3 sequence: CSGRQGGYGYTF. In DNA form, the CDR3 reads TGCAGTGGGCGACAGGGCGGCTATGGCTACACCTTC.